This T cell receptor (beta chain) is drawn from a study of neoadjuvant anti-PD-1 for oral cavity cancer. Study-level points and caveats: Only three patients per response group were TCR-analyzed; validation needed. PBMC Gini-index clonality exceeded responders' in non-responders post-nivolumab.

The CDR3 length is 15 residues. V dropped 0 bases and J dropped 2 bases, with 9 bases sitting between them. In germline, CDR1 is SGDLS, CDR2 YYNGEE. The sample's time point: after neoadjuvant nivolumab, at surgical resection. Blood cells were analyzed directly, without culture or expansion. Notes on this clone: Its antigen is still unknown. The sample contains more than one DNA sequence encoding this CDR3.

Blood libraries mostly used roughly 500 ng genomic DNA, six replicates each. Using immunoSEQ multiplex PCR, the repertoire was profiled, and TCRdb retains in-frame clones only, with some absent. The table lists about 14,000 clones, roughly 67% of them singletons. The clonotype was recovered from a person between 40 and 85 years old with oral cavity squamous cell carcinoma. This rearrangement joins TRBV9 to TRBJ2-1, with D hard to call. This sample comprised PBMCs, obtained after nivolumab (anti-PD-1) treatment. CDR3 coding DNA: TGTGCCAGCAGCGTAGAACGTTGGGCCTACAATGAGCAGTTCTTC. Its translation is CASSVERWAYNEQFF.